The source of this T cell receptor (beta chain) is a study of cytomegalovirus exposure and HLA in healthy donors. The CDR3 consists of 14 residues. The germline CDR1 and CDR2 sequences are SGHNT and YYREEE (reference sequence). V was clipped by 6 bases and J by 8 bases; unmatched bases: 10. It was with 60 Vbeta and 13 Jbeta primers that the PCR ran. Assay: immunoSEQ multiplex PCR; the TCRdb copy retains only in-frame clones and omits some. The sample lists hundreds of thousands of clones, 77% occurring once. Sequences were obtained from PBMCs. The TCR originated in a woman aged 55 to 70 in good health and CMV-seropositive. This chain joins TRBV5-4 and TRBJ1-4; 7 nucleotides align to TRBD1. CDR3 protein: CASTRQGEYEKLFF. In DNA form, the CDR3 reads TGTGCCAGCACAAGACAGGGAGAGTACGAAAAACTGTTTTTT.